This TCR beta chain is from a study of blood T cell repertoires in COVID-19. The wider study: The United States, Italy and Spain supplied acute and convalescent COVID-19 samples.

TCRdb keeps only in-frame clones here, not all; method: immunoSEQ multiplex PCR. The sample comprises around 170,000 clones, around 89% of which are singletons, and 1.5% to 2% rests with the top ten. Germline CDR1 and CDR2: ENHRY and SYGVKD. The J segment lost 4 bases and the V segment lost 0 bases, leaving 6 bases of the junction unmatched. CDR3 length: 18 amino acids. The material sequenced was peripheral blood. This TCR came from a man between 18 and 29 years old who had recovered from COVID-19. The gene calls are TRBV10-3 and TRBJ2-2; 12 positions agree with TRBD2. CDR3: CAISESPLAGGSTGELFF. The CDR3, as DNA: TGTGCCATCAGTGAGTCGCCACTAGCGGGAGGTTCCACCGGGGAGCTGTTTTTT.